These T cell receptor beta chains were read from a single sample in a study. TCRdb ran MiXCR on the 5' RACE reads and lists one entry per CDR3 protein. The table records tens of thousands of distinct CDR3 sequences, 26% of them present only once. What was sequenced was tumor-infiltrating Tregs sorted from the breast tumor. These receptors all stem from a female donor with breast cancer. The CDR3 runs from the conserved cysteine through the conserved F or W. Fields, in order: V gene, J gene, D gene, clone size, CDR3 length, CDR3 DNA, CDR3 protein. The D gene is left open where the match is weak. Only part of the rows carry a size: once, few, many, or a class if the clone is expanded.

TRBV29-1	TRBJ2-3	TRBD2	NA	16	TGCAGCGCCCGTGCGGGAGGGCCGGGAAGCACAGATACGCAGTATTTT	CSARAGGPGSTDTQYF
TRBV5-1	TRBJ1-2	TRBD1	many	13	TGCGCCAGCAGCTCACAGGGGATCGATGGCTACACCTTC	CASSSQGIDGYTF
TRBV6-6	TRBJ1-5	NA	few	12	TGTGCCAGCAGTTCCAGGGGTCAGCCCCAGCATTTT	CASSSRGQPQHF
TRBV20-1	TRBJ2-5	NA	NA	17	TGCAGTGCTCCCGGGACTCAATGGAGCTTGGGACAAGAGACCCAGTACTTC	CSAPGTQWSLGQETQYF
TRBV4-1	TRBJ1-5	TRBD1	many	15	TGCGCCAGCAGCCGGGGGCAGGGGGGAGATCAGCCCCAGCATTTT	CASSRGQGGDQPQHF
TRBV12-3/TRBV12-4	TRBJ1-3	NA	few	14	TGTGCCAGCAGTGAAAACAGGGATGGAAACACCATATATTTT	CASSENRDGNTIYF
TRBV10-3	TRBJ2-7	TRBD2	medium-sized	13	TGTGCCATCAGTCCCTCGGGGGGGGTCGAGCAGTACTTC	CAISPSGGVEQYF
TRBV20-1	TRBJ2-1	TRBD2	NA	16	TGCAGTGTCCCCCCCCCTAGCGGGAACTCCTACAATGAGCAGTTCTTC	CSVPPPSGNSYNEQFF
TRBV5-1	TRBJ1-2	TRBD1	NA	14	TGCGCCAGCAGCTGGGAGGGACAGGGGCGCGGCTACACCTTC	CASSWEGQGRGYTF
TRBV9	TRBJ2-7	NA	NA	13	TGTGCCAGCGCCAGGGGTAGGGACGGCGAGCAGTACTTC	CASARGRDGEQYF
TRBV7-3	TRBJ2-5	NA	medium-sized	13	TGTGCCAGCAGCCAAATTTTAGGAGAGACCCAGTACTTC	CASSQILGETQYF
TRBV7-2	TRBJ1-6	NA	NA	14	TGTGCCAGCAGCTCGATTTTTGCAGTCGCACCCCTCCACTTT	CASSSIFAVAPLHF
TRBV12-3/TRBV12-4	TRBJ2-2	TRBD1	few	16	TGTGCCAGCAGTTTAAGAGGGGGCGGCCGCACCGGGGAGCTGTTTTTT	CASSLRGGGRTGELFF
TRBV7-9	TRBJ1-2	NA	NA	14	TGTGCCAGCAGCGCACCAGAGAGGTTCTATGGCTACACCTTC	CASSAPERFYGYTF
TRBV12-3/TRBV12-4	TRBJ2-5	NA	many	11	TGTGCCAGCAGTTTAGAGGGGACCCAGTACTTC	CASSLEGTQYF
TRBV7-9	TRBJ2-3	NA	NA	16	TGTGCCAGCGGCTTAGGGATTAGGGGTCGGAGAGATACGCAGTATTTT	CASGLGIRGRRDTQYF
TRBV7-3	TRBJ1-5	NA	few	17	TGTGCCAGCAGCTTGTGGAGGGACTCCCGGGAGAATCAGCCCCAGCATTTT	CASSLWRDSRENQPQHF
TRBV5-1	TRBJ2-7	NA	many	14	TGCGCCAGCAGCCGAGAAGGACAGTCCTACGAGCAGTACTTC	CASSREGQSYEQYF
TRBV12-3/TRBV12-4	TRBJ1-6	NA	few	9	TGTGCCAGCAGTTCACCCCTCCACTTT	CASSSPLHF
TRBV7-9	TRBJ1-1	NA	NA	15	TGTGCCAGCAGTGCCTTCTCGGACGTGGGCACTGAAGCTTTCTTT	CASSAFSDVGTEAFF
TRBV7-9	TRBJ2-7	NA	NA	13	TGTGCCAGCAGCCTCCCGTCGGTCTACGAGCAGTACTTC	CASSLPSVYEQYF
TRBV5-6	TRBJ1-1	TRBD1	few	13	TGTGCCAGCAGCTTGGTGGACAGGGACGAAGCTTTCTTT	CASSLVDRDEAFF
TRBV12-3/TRBV12-4	TRBJ2-2	NA	NA	13	TGTGCCAGCAGTTTACGGCACACCGGGGAGCTGTTTTTT	CASSLRHTGELFF